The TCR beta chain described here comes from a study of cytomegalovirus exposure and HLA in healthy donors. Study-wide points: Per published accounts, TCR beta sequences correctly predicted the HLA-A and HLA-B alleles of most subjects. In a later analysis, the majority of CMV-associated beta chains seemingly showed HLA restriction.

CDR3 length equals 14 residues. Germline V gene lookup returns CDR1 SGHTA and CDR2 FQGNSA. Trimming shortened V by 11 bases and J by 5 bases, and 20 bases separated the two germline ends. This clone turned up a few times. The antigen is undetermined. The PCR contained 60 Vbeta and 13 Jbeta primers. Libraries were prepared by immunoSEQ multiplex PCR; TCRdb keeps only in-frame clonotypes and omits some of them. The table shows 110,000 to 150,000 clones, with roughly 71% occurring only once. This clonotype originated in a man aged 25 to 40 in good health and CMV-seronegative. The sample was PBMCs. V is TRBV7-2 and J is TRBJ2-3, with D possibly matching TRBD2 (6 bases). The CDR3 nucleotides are TGTGCCGCCCCCCTAGGCGGGCGGGGAGATACGCAGTATTTT. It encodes CAAPLGGRGDTQYF.